This T cell receptor (beta chain) emerged from a study of OX40 agonist ivuxolimab in advanced cancers. Produced via immunoSEQ multiplex PCR; TCRdb's table is partial and in-frame only. The table has around 60,000 clones, approximately 84% seen once. Trimming removed 6 bases from V and 7 bases from J, with 13 bases in between. The CDR3 is made up of 11 amino acids. Germline assignment: CDR1 DFQATT and CDR2 SNEGSKA (reference sequence). The V and J genes are TRBV20-1 and TRBJ2-7; no reliable D call. The TCR sequence derives from an adult with an advanced solid tumor such as melanoma, head and neck, liver or kidney cancer. The sample consisted of CD4+ or CD8+ T cells sorted from blood, taken in a trial of the OX40 agonist ivuxolimab. The CDR3 region is CSAARPLEQYF. The CDR3 region has the DNA TGCAGTGCCGCGAGGCCTCTTGAGCAGTACTTC.